The next 2 T cell receptor beta chains were all read from a single sample in a study of persistence of HIV-infected CD4 T cells. An overlapping HIV-1 Gag peptide pool stimulated these cells at about 1 ug/peptide/mL. CD40L-negative CD69-negative CD45RO-high memory CD4+ T cells were sorted as populations depleted of antigen-responding cells. The libraries were made with immunoSEQ version 4 in survey mode. Some clones are missing from TCRdb's copy, which holds only in-frame ones; the method was immunoSEQ multiplex PCR. This table has about 40,000 clones, more than 70% appearing once. The antigens for these receptors are not known. The sequencing used cultured CD4+ T cells from PBMCs, collected from a patient who received antiretroviral therapy. All receptors come from an adult with HIV. The donor label of this sample is uncertain.

The chain couples TRBV18 to TRBJ1-4; no firm D call. The CDR3 covers 14 residues. Trimming took 3 bases from V and 5 from J, leaving 10 bases between them. The germline V gene has CDR1 KGHSH and CDR2 LQKENI. In DNA, the CDR3 is TGTGCCAGCTCACCGGGCAGCTTGAATGAAAAACTGTTTTTT. It yields the protein CASSPGSLNEKLFF.

The table lists this clone with a count of one. The V call is TRBV6-2 or TRBV6-3, the J call TRBJ2-7, with 10 bases lining up with TRBD1. The CDR3 loop spans 14 amino acids. Germline V gene lookup returns CDR1 MNHEY and CDR2 SVGEGT. The trim removed 1 base at V and 6 bases at J, leaving 3 bases unmatched. The CDR3, as DNA: TGTGCCAGCAGTTACTGGACAGGGGGACGCGAGCAGTACTTC. It encodes CASSYWTGGREQYF.